This entry is about one T cell receptor (beta chain). Its antigen remains undetermined. Base qualities are not at hand, and no much larger clone is one base apart. The sample originates from a study of OX40 agonist ivuxolimab in advanced cancers. At the level of the whole study: Ivuxolimab was a fully human IgG2 agonistic monoclonal antibody targeting the costimulatory receptor OX40 (CD134). The paper reports the monotherapy dose-escalation portion (N ≈ 50 patients) of the phase I ivuxolimab trial. Of the approximately 53 patients in dose escalation, about 20 had hepatocellular carcinoma, some 15 had melanoma, 9 had renal cell carcinoma and 9 had head and neck cancer. Three dose-escalation patients achieved partial responses, one with hepatocellular carcinoma and two with cutaneous melanoma. A male proportion of almost 85% and a mean age of roughly 58 years, ranging from 23 to 79, were recorded for the dose-escalation cohort. Prior anti-PD-1, anti-PD-L1 or anti-CTLA-4 therapy was permitted, and checkpoint inhibitors had been received by about 44% of dose-escalation patients. Intravenous ivuxolimab was administered to patients every 2 weeks at six dose levels: 0.01, 0.1, 0.3, 1.5, 3 and 10 mg/kg. Peripheral TCRbeta sequencing was intended to test whether TCR sequence diversity was altered and clonal T-cell expansion was caused by ivuxolimab.

For sequencing of the TCRbeta CDR3 region, genomic DNA was extracted from the sorted cells. TCRbeta CDR3 regions were sequenced using the immunoSEQ Assay. As stored in TCRdb, this immuneACCESS dataset retains in-frame rearrangements with V and J assigned. A fraction of the clones does not appear; measured against another copy, unresolved V genes explain less than half of the discrepancy, and the remainder lacks a known reason. In this sample the table shows tens of thousands of clones, over 80% of which occur a single time. The top ten hold about 7.2% of the sample. What the research found in general, with its limitations: In the 0.1-3.0 mg/kg groups, partial responders were among the patients with the lowest normalized peripheral clonal expansion, particularly in CD8+ T cells. After ivuxolimab, expanded clones were on average more numerous among CD8+ T cells than among CD4+ T cells. Clonal expansion of both CD4+ and CD8+ blood T cells was observed from baseline to week 6 at doses 0.1 to 3.0 mg/kg. Low levels of normalized T-cell clonal expansion were also seen in some patients who did not respond. Antigen specificity was not determined for the clonally expanded peripheral T cells.

Patients with autoimmune disease history or receiving systemic immunosuppression were excluded from the trial. Peripheral blood for TCR sequencing was collected from all dose cohorts at baseline, on cycle 4 day 1, and on cycle 7 day 1. Samples came from an open-label, multicenter, first-in-human phase I dose-escalation trial of ivuxolimab. Adults with locally advanced or metastatic head and neck squamous cell, hepatocellular, melanoma or renal cell carcinoma were enrolled in the trial. Before TCR sequencing, CD4+ T cells and CD8+ T cells were sorted from peripheral blood as separate populations. Trimming accounts for 3 bases at V and 3 bases at J, while the number of junction bases matched to no gene is 6. From cysteine to phenylalanine, the CDR3 is 15 amino acids long. Here the CDR3 DNA is all that survives: 45 bases in frame from base 1. The germline V gene yields SGHTA for CDR1 and FQGTGA for CDR2.

This sequence uses TRBV7-3 and TRBJ2-7; 9 bases in between match TRBD2. The sequence was collected from an adult with an advanced solid tumor such as melanoma, head and neck, liver or kidney cancer. Specimen: CD4+ or CD8+ T cells sorted from blood, collected in a trial of the OX40 agonist ivuxolimab. The DNA is TGTGCCAGCAGCTTCGCGGGAGGGCCAGGCTACGAGCAGTACTTC. Its protein reads: CASSFAGGPGYEQYF.